This T cell receptor (beta chain) came from a study of T-cell reconstitution after alpha-beta-depleted transplantation in children. From germline, CDR1 is SQVTM and CDR2 ANQGSEA. V was pared by 0 bases and J by 4 bases, with 10 bases of the junction left unmatched. The CDR3 length is 16 residues. Preparation of the TCRbeta library was carried out with unique molecular identifiers. TCRdb redid the calling of the PCR reads with MiXCR, one entry per CDR3 protein. The table has 190,000 or so distinct CDR3 sequences, about 6% seen once. This clonotype showed up many times. Antigen specificity is unknown. Study conclusions and caveats: Several hundred expanded graft clones reportedly were the source of alpha-beta T cells about two months after transplant. One year after transplant, T-cell counts and diversity came mostly from newly produced T cells. Certain patients had high TCRbeta diversity at day 60, and it came from recipient T cells and thymic progenitors that survived.

V and J are TRBV29-1 and TRBJ2-3; TRBD1 matches 7 bases. The source material was PBMCs, sampled before TCRalphabeta/CD19-depleted stem cell transplant. The sequence was collected from a girl under two years old with combined immunodeficiency, due to receive a stem cell transplant. CDR3 in amino acids: CSVEEDRRIWADTQYF. In DNA form, the CDR3 reads TGCAGCGTTGAAGAGGACAGGAGGATTTGGGCAGATACGCAGTATTTT.